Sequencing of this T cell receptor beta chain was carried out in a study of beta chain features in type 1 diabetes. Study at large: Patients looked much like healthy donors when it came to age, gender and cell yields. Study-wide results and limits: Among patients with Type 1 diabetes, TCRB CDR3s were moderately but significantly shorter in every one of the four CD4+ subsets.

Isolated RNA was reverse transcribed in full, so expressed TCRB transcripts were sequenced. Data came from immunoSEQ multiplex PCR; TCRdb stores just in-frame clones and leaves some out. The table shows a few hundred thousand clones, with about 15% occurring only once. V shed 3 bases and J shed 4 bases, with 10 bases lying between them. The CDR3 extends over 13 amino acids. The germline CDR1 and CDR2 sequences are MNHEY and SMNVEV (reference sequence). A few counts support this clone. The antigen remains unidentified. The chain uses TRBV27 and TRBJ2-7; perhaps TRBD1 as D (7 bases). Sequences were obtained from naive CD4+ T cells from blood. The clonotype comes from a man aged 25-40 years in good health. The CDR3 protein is CASSLTGRYEQYF. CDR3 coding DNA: TGTGCCAGCAGTTTGACAGGGAGGTACGAGCAGTACTTC.